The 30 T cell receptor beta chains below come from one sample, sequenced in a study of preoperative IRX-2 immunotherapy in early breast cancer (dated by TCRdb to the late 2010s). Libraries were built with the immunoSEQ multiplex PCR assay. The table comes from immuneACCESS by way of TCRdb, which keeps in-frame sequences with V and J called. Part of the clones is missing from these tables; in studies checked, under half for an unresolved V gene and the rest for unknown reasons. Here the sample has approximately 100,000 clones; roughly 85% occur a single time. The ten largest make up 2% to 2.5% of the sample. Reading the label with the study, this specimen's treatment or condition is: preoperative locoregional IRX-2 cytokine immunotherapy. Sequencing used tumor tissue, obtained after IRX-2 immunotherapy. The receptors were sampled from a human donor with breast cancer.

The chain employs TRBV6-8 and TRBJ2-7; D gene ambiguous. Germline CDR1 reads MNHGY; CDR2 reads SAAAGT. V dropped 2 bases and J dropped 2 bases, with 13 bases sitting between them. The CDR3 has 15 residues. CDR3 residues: CASSYLLTATYEQYF. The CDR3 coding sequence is TGTGCCAGCAGTTACCTCCTGACGGCAACCTACGAGCAGTACTTC.

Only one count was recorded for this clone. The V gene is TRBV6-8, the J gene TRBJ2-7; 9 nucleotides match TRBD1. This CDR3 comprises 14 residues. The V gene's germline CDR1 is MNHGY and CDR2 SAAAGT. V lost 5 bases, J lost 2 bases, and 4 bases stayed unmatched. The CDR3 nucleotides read TGTGCCAGCAGTCCGGGACAGGGTACCTACGAGCAGTACTTC. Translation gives CASSPGQGTYEQYF.

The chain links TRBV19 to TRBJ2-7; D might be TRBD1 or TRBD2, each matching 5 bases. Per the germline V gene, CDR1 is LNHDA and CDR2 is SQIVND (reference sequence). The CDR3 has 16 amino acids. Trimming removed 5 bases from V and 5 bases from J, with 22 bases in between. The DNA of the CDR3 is TGTGCCAGTAGTCTGAGTGGCGGGCAGGGTCGCAACGAGCAGTACTTC. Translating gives CASSLSGGQGRNEQYF.

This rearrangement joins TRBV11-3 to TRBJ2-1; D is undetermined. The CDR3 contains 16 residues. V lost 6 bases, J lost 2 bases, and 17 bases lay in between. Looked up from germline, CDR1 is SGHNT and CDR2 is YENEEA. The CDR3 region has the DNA TGTGCCAGCAGGTTGGGTCGGACCACCCCCTACAATGAGCAGTTCTTC. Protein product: CASRLGRTTPYNEQFF. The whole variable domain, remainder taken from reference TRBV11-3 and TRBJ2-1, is EAGVVQSPRYKIIEKKQPVAFWCNPISGHNTLYWYLQNLGQGPELLIRYENEEAVDDSQLPKDRFSAERLKGVDSTLKIQPAELGDSAVYLCASRLGRTTPYNEQFFGPGTRLTVL.

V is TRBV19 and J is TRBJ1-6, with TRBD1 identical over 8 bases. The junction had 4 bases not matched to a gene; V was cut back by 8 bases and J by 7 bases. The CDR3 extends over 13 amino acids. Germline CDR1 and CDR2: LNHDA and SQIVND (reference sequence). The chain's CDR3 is CASSDRVNSPLHF. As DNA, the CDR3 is TGTGCCAGTTCGGACAGGGTCAATTCACCCCTCCACTTT.

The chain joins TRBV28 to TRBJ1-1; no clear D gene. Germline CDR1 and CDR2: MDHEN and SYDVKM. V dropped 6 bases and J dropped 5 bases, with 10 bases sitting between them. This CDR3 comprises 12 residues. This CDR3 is CASSWLRTEAFF. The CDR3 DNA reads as TGTGCCAGCAGCTGGTTAAGGACTGAAGCTTTCTTT.

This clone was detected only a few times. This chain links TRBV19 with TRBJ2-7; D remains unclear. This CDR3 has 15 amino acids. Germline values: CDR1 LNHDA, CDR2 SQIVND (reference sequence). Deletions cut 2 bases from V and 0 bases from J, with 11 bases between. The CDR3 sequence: CASSISARSSYEQYF. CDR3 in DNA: TGTGCCAGTAGTATAAGCGCCAGGAGCTCCTACGAGCAGTACTTC.

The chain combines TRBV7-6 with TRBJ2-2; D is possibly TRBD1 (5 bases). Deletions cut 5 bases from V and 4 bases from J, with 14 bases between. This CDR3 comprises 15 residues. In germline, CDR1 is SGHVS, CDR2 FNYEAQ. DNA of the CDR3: TGTGCCAGCAGCAACGAAAAGGGGCTCACCGGGGAGCTGTTTTTT. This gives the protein CASSNEKGLTGELFF.

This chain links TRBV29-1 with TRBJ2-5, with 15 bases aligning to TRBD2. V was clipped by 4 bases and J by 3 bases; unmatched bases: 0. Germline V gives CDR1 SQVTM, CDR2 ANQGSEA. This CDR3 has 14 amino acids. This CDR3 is CSVGTSGGEETQYF. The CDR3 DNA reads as TGCAGCGTTGGGACTAGCGGGGGGGAAGAGACCCAGTACTTC.

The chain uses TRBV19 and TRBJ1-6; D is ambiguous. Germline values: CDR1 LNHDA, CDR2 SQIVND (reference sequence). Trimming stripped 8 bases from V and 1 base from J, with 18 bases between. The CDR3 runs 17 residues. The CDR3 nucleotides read TGTGCCAGTTCTCCGGGGAGGCTTCATTCCTATAATTCACCCCTCCACTTT. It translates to CASSPGRLHSYNSPLHF.

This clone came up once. CDR3 residues: CASSRQGAVEQFF. Here the CDR3 DNA reads TGTGCCAGCAGTCGACAGGGGGCGGTTGAGCAGTTCTTC. The chain carries TRBV6-7 and TRBJ2-1; 10 bases agree with TRBD1. TRBV6-7 qualifies as an ORF whose function is uncertain. Germline trimming cut 5 bases from V and 9 bases from J; bases unmatched to any gene: 4. This CDR3 region has 13 residues.

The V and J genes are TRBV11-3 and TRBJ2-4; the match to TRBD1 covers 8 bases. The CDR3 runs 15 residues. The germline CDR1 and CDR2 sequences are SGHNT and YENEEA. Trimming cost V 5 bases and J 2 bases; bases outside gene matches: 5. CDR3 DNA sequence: TGTGCCAGCAGCCATCAGGGGGCGACCAAAAACATTCAGTACTTC. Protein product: CASSHQGATKNIQYF.

CDR3 sequence reads: CATSRGGGLETQYF. The CDR3 nucleotides read TGTGCCACCAGCAGAGGAGGGGGCCTGGAGACCCAGTACTTC. This sequence joins TRBV15 and TRBJ2-5; TRBD1 agrees at 7 bases. The CDR3 consists of 14 residues. CDR1 and CDR2 (germline): LNHNV, YYDKDF (reference sequence). Trimming took 1 base from V and 5 from J; bases not matched to a gene: 4. The full variable domain, its missing parts supplied by reference TRBV15 and TRBJ2-5, is DAMVIQNPRYQVTQFGKPVTLSCSQTLNHNVMYWYQQKSSQAPKLLFHYYDKDFNNEADTPDNFQSRRPNTSFCFLDIRSPGLGDTAMYLCATSRGGGLETQYFGPGTRLLVL.

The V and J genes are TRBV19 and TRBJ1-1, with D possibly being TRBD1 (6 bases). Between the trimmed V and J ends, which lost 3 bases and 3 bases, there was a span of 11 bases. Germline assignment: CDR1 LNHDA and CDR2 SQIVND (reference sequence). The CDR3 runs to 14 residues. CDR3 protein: CASSIWGGYTEAFF. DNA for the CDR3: TGTGCCAGTAGTATTTGGGGGGGCTACACTGAAGCTTTCTTT. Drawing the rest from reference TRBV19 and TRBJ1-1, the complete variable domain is DGGITQSPKYLFRKEGQNVTLSCEQNLNHDAMYWYRQDPGQGLRLIYYSQIVNDFQKGDIAEGYSVSREKKESFPLTVTSAQKNPTAFYLCASSIWGGYTEAFFGQGTRLTVV.

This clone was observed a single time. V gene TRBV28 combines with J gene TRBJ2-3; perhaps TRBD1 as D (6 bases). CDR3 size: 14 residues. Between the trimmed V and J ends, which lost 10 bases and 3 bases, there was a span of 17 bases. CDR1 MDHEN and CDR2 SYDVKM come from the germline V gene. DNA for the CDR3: TGTGCCATTCAGGAACAGGGAACTACAGATACGCAGTATTTT. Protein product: CAIQEQGTTDTQYF.

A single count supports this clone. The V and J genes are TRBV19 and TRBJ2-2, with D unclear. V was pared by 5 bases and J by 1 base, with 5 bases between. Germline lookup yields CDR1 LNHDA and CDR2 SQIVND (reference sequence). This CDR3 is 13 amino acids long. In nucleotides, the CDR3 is TGTGCCAGTAGTTTTGGGAACACCGGGGAGCTGTTTTTT. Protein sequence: CASSFGNTGELFF.

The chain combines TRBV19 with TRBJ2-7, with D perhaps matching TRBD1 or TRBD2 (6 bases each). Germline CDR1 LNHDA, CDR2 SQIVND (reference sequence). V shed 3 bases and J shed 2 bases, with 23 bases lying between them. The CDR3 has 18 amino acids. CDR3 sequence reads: CASSIRVGDTTSPYEQYF. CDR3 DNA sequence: TGTGCCAGTAGTATTAGGGTCGGGGACACAACTAGCCCCTACGAGCAGTACTTC.

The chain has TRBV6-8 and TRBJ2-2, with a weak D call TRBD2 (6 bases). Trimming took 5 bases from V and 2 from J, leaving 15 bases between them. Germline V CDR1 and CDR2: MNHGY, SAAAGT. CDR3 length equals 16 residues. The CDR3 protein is CASSRRTGENTGELFF. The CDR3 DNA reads TGTGCCAGCAGTAGACGGACGGGGGAAAACACCGGGGAGCTGTTTTTT.

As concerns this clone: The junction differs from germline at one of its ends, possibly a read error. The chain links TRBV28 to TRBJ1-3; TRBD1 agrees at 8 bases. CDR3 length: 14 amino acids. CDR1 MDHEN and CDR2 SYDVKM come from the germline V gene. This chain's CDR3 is CASSFSSAGGIGDF. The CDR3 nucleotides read TGTGCCAGCAGTTTCTCCTCGGCAGGGGGCATTGGAGATTTT. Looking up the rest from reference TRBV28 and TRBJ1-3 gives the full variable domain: DVKVTQSSRYLVKRTGEKVFLECVQDMDHENMFWYRQDPGLGLRLIYFSYDVKMKEKGDIPEGYSVSREKKERFSLILESASTNQTSMYLCASSFSSAGGIGDFGEGSWLTVV.

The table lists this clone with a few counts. The CDR3 region is CASSQDRGGDQPQHF. The CDR3 DNA reads TGCGCCAGCAGCCAAGATCGAGGAGGGGATCAGCCCCAGCATTTT. The V call is TRBV4-1, the J call TRBJ1-5, with D perhaps matching TRBD1 (5 bases). V lost 0 bases and J 5 bases, leaving 11 bases between the germline ends. The CDR3 has 15 amino acids. Germline V CDR1 and CDR2: MGHRA, YSYEKL.

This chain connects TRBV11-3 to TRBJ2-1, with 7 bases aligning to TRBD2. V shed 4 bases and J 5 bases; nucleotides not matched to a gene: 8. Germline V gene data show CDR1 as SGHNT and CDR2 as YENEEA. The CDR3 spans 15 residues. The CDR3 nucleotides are TGTGCCAGCAGCTCAGGACTAGTCCCTAACAATGAGCAGTTCTTC. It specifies CASSSGLVPNNEQFF.

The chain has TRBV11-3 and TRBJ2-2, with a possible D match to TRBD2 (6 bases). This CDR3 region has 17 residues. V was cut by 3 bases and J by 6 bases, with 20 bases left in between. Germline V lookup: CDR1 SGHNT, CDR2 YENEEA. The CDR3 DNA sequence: TGTGCCAGCAGCTTCTGGGGGAGTGGTTCGGGAGCCGGGGAGCTGTTTTTT. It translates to CASSFWGSGSGAGELFF. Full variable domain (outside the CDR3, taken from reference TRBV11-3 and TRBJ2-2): EAGVVQSPRYKIIEKKQPVAFWCNPISGHNTLYWYLQNLGQGPELLIRYENEEAVDDSQLPKDRFSAERLKGVDSTLKIQPAELGDSAVYLCASSFWGSGSGAGELFFGEGSRLTVL.

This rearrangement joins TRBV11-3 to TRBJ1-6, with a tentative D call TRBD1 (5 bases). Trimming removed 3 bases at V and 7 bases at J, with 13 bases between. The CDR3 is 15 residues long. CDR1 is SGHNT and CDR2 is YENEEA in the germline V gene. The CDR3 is CASSLEGRINSPLHF. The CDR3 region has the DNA TGTGCCAGCAGCTTGGAGGGGCGGATCAATTCACCCCTCCACTTT.

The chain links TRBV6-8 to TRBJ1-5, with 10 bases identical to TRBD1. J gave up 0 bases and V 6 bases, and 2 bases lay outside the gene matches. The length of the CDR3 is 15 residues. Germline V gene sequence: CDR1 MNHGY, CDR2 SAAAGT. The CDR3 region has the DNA TGTGCCAGCAGAGGGACAGGGGTTAGCAATCAGCCCCAGCATTTT. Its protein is CASRGTGVSNQPQHF.

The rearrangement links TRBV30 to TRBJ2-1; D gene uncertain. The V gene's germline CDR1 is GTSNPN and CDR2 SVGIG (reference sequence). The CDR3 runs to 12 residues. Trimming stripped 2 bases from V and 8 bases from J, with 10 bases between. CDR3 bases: TGTGCCTGGAGTATGGAGTGGGATGAGCAGTTCTTC. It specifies CAWSMEWDEQFF.

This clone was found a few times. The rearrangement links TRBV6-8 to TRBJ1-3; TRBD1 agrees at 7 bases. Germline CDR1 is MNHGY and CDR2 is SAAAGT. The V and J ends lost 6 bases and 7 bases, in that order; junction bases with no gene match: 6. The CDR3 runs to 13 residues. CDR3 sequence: CASRESQGNTIYF. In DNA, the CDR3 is TGTGCCAGCAGAGAGTCACAGGGGAACACCATATATTTT.

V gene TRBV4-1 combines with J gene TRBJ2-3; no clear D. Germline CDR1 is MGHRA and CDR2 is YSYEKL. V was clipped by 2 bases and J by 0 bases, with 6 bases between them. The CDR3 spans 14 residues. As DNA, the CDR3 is TGCGCCAGCAGCCAATATCGAAGCACAGATACGCAGTATTTT. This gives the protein CASSQYRSTDTQYF.

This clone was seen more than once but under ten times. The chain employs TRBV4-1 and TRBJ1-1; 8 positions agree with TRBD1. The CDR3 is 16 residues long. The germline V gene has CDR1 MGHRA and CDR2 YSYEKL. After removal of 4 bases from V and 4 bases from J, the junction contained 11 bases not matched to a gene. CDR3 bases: TGCGCCAGCAGCCCTACTTCTTCGGACAGGGCCACTGAAGCTTTCTTT. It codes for CASSPTSSDRATEAFF.

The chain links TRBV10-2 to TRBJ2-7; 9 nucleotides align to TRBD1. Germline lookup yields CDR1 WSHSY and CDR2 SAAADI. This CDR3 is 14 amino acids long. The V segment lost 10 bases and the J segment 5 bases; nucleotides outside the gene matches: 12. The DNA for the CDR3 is TGCGCCACTCTAACCGGGACAGGGCGCGACGAGCAGTACTTC. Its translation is CATLTGTGRDEQYF.

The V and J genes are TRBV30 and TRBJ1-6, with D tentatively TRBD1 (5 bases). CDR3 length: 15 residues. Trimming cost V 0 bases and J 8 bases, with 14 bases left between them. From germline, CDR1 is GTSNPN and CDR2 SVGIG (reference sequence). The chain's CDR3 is CAWSVRRPGDSPLHF. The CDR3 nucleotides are TGTGCCTGGAGTGTAAGGCGACCGGGGGATTCACCCCTCCACTTT.